These 18 T cell receptor beta chains share one sample of origin, sequenced in a study of blood T cells in healthy people across ages. Primers used in a second PCR of about 6 to 12 cycles were a sample-barcoded 5' primer and a J-beta primer mix. TCRdb fed the 5' RACE reads into MiXCR, producing one record per CDR3 protein. The table includes roughly 900,000 distinct CDR3 sequences, about 48% detected once. The sequencing sample was made of blood. The receptors were sampled from a man aged 30 to 39 in good health.

The chain combines TRBV12-3 or TRBV12-4 with TRBJ2-5; D not certain. The CDR3 consists of 14 residues. Trimming shortened V by 8 bases and J by 2 bases, and 15 bases separated the two germline ends. This CDR3 is CASSPSPVQETQYF. In DNA form, the CDR3 reads TGTGCCAGCTCACCCTCACCGGTACAAGAGACCCAGTACTTC.

This clonotype was detected a few times. The chain has TRBV12-3 or TRBV12-4 and TRBJ2-7; no reliable D call. The CDR3 is 15 residues long. Trimming removed 5 bases from V and 2 bases from J, with 16 bases in between. The CDR3 here is CASSDVDGSTYEQYF. CDR3 in DNA: TGTGCCAGCAGTGATGTGGACGGCAGTACCTACGAGCAGTACTTC.

The chain joins TRBV12-3 or TRBV12-4 to TRBJ2-7; D might be TRBD2 (6 bases). The CDR3 totals 15 residues. Trimming stripped 2 bases from V and 5 bases from J, with 16 bases between. The CDR3 protein is CASSLYQRGVDEQYF. The CDR3, as DNA: TGTGCCAGCAGTTTATATCAACGCGGGGTCGACGAGCAGTACTTC.

This clonotype was observed a few times. J is TRBJ1-4 and V is TRBV20-1; D gene ambiguous. Trimming took 6 bases from V and 5 from J, leaving 13 bases between them. Germline CDR1 is DFQATT and CDR2 is SNEGSKA (reference sequence). The CDR3 runs to 13 residues. This CDR3 is CSAKTGNNEKLFF. Written as DNA, the CDR3 is TGCAGTGCCAAGACGGGGAACAATGAAAAACTGTTTTTT.

V is TRBV20-1 and J is TRBJ2-7; D remains unclear. Germline V gene sequence: CDR1 DFQATT, CDR2 SNEGSKA (reference sequence). V dropped 0 bases and J dropped 0 bases, with 12 bases sitting between them. This CDR3 is built from 15 residues. CDR3 sequence (DNA): TGCAGTGCTAGAGATGGCAGGCCGAACTCCTACGAGCAGTACTTC. It yields the protein CSARDGRPNSYEQYF.

The genes are TRBV6-1 and TRBJ1-1; D may be TRBD1 (6 bases). CDR1 and CDR2 (germline): MNHNS, SASEGT. This CDR3 spans 16 amino acids. Trimming removed 3 bases from V and 0 bases from J, with 14 bases in between. CDR3 residues: CASSDLGGPMNTEAFF. The CDR3 DNA sequence: TGTGCCAGCAGTGATCTCGGGGGCCCCATGAACACTGAAGCTTTCTTT.

The chain joins TRBV29-1 to TRBJ1-4; D not resolved. Trimming left V 1 base short and J 3 bases short, with 6 bases between. Germline V gene data show CDR1 as SQVTM and CDR2 as ANQGSEA. CDR3 length equals 13 residues. The CDR3 region is CSVEGQPNEKLFF. The CDR3 nucleotides read TGCAGCGTTGAAGGGCAGCCTAATGAAAAACTGTTTTTT.

In its sample, this clonotype was seen many times. V gene TRBV12-3 or TRBV12-4 combines with J gene TRBJ2-7; 7 bases map to TRBD2. The CDR3 spans 15 residues. V lost 6 bases to trimming and J lost 5 bases; unmatched junction nucleotides: 13. CDR3 amino acids: CASSSGGGGSHEQYF. For the CDR3, the DNA is TGTGCCAGCAGCTCCGGTGGGGGGGGTTCCCACGAGCAGTACTTC.

This clonotype was counted between two and nine times. V gene TRBV21-1 combines with J gene TRBJ2-5; the table assigns TRBD1, which was not confirmed against the DNA. TRBV21-1 is a pseudogene. This CDR3 has 16 amino acids. The CDR3 nucleotides read TGTGCCAGCAGCAAAGTCGTCCTCGGGGGGCAAGAGACCCAGTACTTC. It is translated as CASSKVVLGGQETQYF.

This chain connects TRBV3-1 to TRBJ1-5, with D uncertain. Trimming left V 0 bases short and J 7 bases short, with 7 bases between. Germline V gene data show CDR1 as LGHDT and CDR2 as YNNKEL (reference sequence). The CDR3 is 13 amino acids. The CDR3 spells CASSQDTIQPQHF. The CDR3 DNA reads TGTGCCAGCAGCCAAGATACGATACAGCCCCAGCATTTT.

The chain is built from TRBV5-1 and TRBJ1-4; tentative D call: TRBD1 (5 bases). CDR1 is SGHRS and CDR2 is YFSETQ in the germline V gene. The CDR3 length is 14 residues. V dropped 8 bases and J dropped 2 bases, with 13 bases sitting between them. CDR3 sequence reads: CASSREGTNEKLFF. CDR3 in DNA: TGCGCCAGTTCGAGGGAGGGGACTAATGAAAAACTGTTTTTT.

The table lists this clonotype with many counts. V and J are TRBV6-5 and TRBJ1-2; possible D gene TRBD1, 5 bases. Germline V lookup: CDR1 MNHEY, CDR2 SVGAGI. Trimming stripped 5 bases from V and 4 bases from J, with 20 bases between. This CDR3 is 16 amino acids long. CDR3 sequence reads: CASSPVTGTLSYGYTF. The CDR3 DNA sequence: TGTGCCAGCAGTCCTGTAACCGGGACCCTTTCCTATGGCTACACCTTC.

Comment on this clonotype: This may come from a read error, since a much larger clone is one base off. The chain carries TRBV29-1 and TRBJ2-7, with a tentative D call TRBD1 (6 bases). Germline V lookup: CDR1 SQVTM, CDR2 ANQGSEA. Trimming cost V 4 bases and J 6 bases, with 13 bases left between them. The CDR3 is made up of 12 amino acids. CDR3 sequence reads: CSVVGAAVEQYF. The CDR3 DNA sequence: TGCAGCGTTGTGGGGGCGGCAGTCGAGCAGTACTTC.

The chain carries TRBV20-1 and TRBJ2-3; D not certain. CDR3 length: 12 amino acids. V lost 6 bases, J lost 1 base, and 8 bases lay in between. Germline V lookup: CDR1 DFQATT, CDR2 SNEGSKA (reference sequence). For the CDR3, the DNA is TGCAGTGCCCCGGTCGGCACAGATACGCAGTATTTT. Residues: CSAPVGTDTQYF.

The V and J genes are TRBV9 and TRBJ2-7; 8 bases map to TRBD1. Per the germline V gene, CDR1 is SGDLS and CDR2 is YYNGEE. The CDR3 is made up of 15 amino acids. V trimming: 2 bases; J trimming: 4 bases; junction bases outside the gene matches: 8. CDR3 amino acids: CASSVSTGAGYEQYF. The CDR3 DNA sequence: TGTGCCAGCAGCGTTTCGACAGGGGCAGGATACGAGCAGTACTTC.

The chain employs TRBV6-5 and TRBJ1-5, with 10 positions matching TRBD1. V trimming: 5 bases; J trimming: 0 bases; junction bases outside the gene matches: 4. The CDR3 has 16 residues. From germline, CDR1 is MNHEY and CDR2 SVGAGI. Here the CDR3 DNA reads TGTGCCAGCAGTCAGACAGGGGGCTCTAGCAATCAGCCCCAGCATTTT. As protein: CASSQTGGSSNQPQHF.

A few counts support this clonotype. The V gene is TRBV20-1, the J gene TRBJ2-7, with 12 bases identical to TRBD1. The germline V gene has CDR1 DFQATT and CDR2 SNEGSKA (reference sequence). The CDR3 runs 14 residues. V shed 2 bases and J 6 bases; nucleotides not matched to a gene: 5. CDR3 sequence (DNA): TGCAGTGCTAGACCTGGGACAGGGGGCGGCGAGCAGTACTTC. Its protein is CSARPGTGGGEQYF.

The chain recombines TRBV11-1 with TRBJ1-4; possibly TRBD1 for D (5 bases). The germline V and J ends were trimmed by 5 bases and 5 bases, with 15 bases remaining between them. Germline CDR1 and CDR2: SGHAT and FQDESV (reference sequence). The CDR3 contains 15 residues. The CDR3 DNA reads TGTGCCAGCAGCCTGTGGGACGGCCGGAATGAAAAACTGTTTTTT. Residues: CASSLWDGRNEKLFF.